This T cell receptor beta chain appears in the sequencing data of a study of CD8+CD57+ T cells in acquired aplastic anemia. CDR3 and TCR beta VDJ profiling relied on a genomic DNA template. TCRdb re-derived calls from the reads in MiXCR, one entry per CDR3 protein. The sample holds about 180,000 distinct CDR3 sequences, nearly 50% seen once. V dropped 1 base and J dropped 5; count of bases not matched to a gene: 15. Germline V lookup: CDR1 DFQATT, CDR2 SNEGSKA (reference sequence). CDR3 length: 17 amino acids. This clonotype has at least ten counts. Antigen unknown. Study-wide results and limits: A set of twenty-nine CD8+ CDR3 sequences was shared between patients and controls, and these sequences appeared highly expressed in patients. In CD8+ cells, Simpson's diversity showed no significant difference between patients and controls.

Sequenced patients had shown CD8+CD57+ cell expansion by flow cytometry. Each of the patients presented with severe acquired aplastic anemia. No patient had been given any therapy when blood was sampled. The TCR originated in a human donor with aplastic anemia. The chain uses TRBV20-1 and TRBJ2-3, with 7 bases that match TRBD2. The sequencing sample was made of sorted CD4+, CD8+, or CD8+CD57+ T cells (not recorded which) from PBMCs. CDR3 sequence (DNA): TGCAGTGCTAGAGGTTTCTTTTCGGGGGGAAGTCGAGATACGCAGTATTTT. It yields the protein CSARGFFSGGSRDTQYF.